The 12 T cell receptor beta chains below were found in one sample sequenced in a study of blood T cell repertoires in COVID-19. TCRdb keeps only in-frame clones here, not all; method: immunoSEQ multiplex PCR. The table lists about 190,000 clones, around nine tenths of them singletons. Sequencing used peripheral blood. Source of these receptors: a woman aged 18-30 years who had recovered from COVID-19.

The rearrangement links TRBV18 to TRBJ1-4, with TRBD1 matching over 7 bases. CDR3 length: 13 residues. The V gene's germline CDR1 is KGHSH and CDR2 LQKENI. V gave up 4 bases and J gave up 7 bases; unmatched junction bases: 3. The CDR3, as DNA: TGTGCCAGCTCACTTACAGGGGTTGAAAAACTGTTTTTT. This gives the protein CASSLTGVEKLFF.

This clone has a single count. This rearrangement joins TRBV11-2 to TRBJ2-3, with D possibly matching TRBD2 (6 bases). The germline V gene has CDR1 SGHAT and CDR2 FQNNGV. The ends were cut back, 4 bases at V and 5 bases at J, with 7 bases in the middle. CDR3 length: 12 residues. CDR3 in DNA: TGTGCCAGCAGCTCGACTAGAGATACGCAGTATTTT. It translates to CASSSTRDTQYF.

This clone appeared a single time. V and J are TRBV5-4 and TRBJ2-1, with D possibly TRBD2 on 6 matching bases. CDR1 and CDR2 (germline): SGHNT, YYREEE (reference sequence). Deletions cut 2 bases from V and 1 base from J, with 16 bases between. This CDR3 is 17 amino acids long. CDR3 coding DNA: TGTGCCAGCAGCTTAGGTCTCGCGGGGATGTCCTACAATGAGCAGTTCTTC. Protein sequence: CASSLGLAGMSYNEQFF.

This sequence joins TRBV11-2 and TRBJ2-1; tentatively, D is TRBD1 (8 bases). The germline V gene encodes CDR1 SGHAT and CDR2 FQNNGV. The CDR3 is made up of 17 amino acids. Trimming left V 5 bases short and J 7 bases short, with 24 bases between. Written as DNA, the CDR3 is TGTGCCAGCAGCCCCCACCTTGGACAGGGAGGGTGGAATGAGCAGTTCTTC. It specifies CASSPHLGQGGWNEQFF.

The chain links TRBV6-1 to TRBJ1-2; D gene unclear. Germline-derived CDR1 and CDR2 are MNHNS and SASEGT. The CDR3 is made up of 16 amino acids. V was shortened by 0 bases and J by 0 bases, with 11 bases between the two germline ends. The CDR3 region has the DNA TGTGCCAGCAGTGAAGCGTCCACCCGGGCTAACTATGGCTACACCTTC. Amino acid sequence: CASSEASTRANYGYTF.

The chain is built from TRBV30 and TRBJ2-3; TRBD2 matches 12 bases. The CDR3 has 14 residues. Germline values: CDR1 GTSNPN, CDR2 SVGIG (reference sequence). The junction had 5 bases not matched to a gene; V was cut back by 4 bases and J by 6 bases. The CDR3 DNA sequence: TGTGCCTGGAATCTAGCGGGAGGGTCTGATACGCAGTATTTT. Translating it yields CAWNLAGGSDTQYF.

V usage is TRBV10-3 and J usage is TRBJ2-7; D is possibly TRBD1 (6 bases). Trimming left V 0 bases short and J 3 bases short, with 15 bases between. Germline lookup yields CDR1 ENHRY and CDR2 SYGVKD. CDR3 length equals 16 residues. The CDR3 loop is CAISESKQGRSYEQYF. The CDR3 region has the DNA TGTGCCATCAGTGAGTCGAAACAGGGAAGGAGCTACGAGCAGTACTTC.

The V call is TRBV29-1, the J call TRBJ1-1, with TRBD1 matching 7 bases. Germline V gives CDR1 SQVTM, CDR2 ANQGSEA. J gave up 3 bases and V 3 bases, and 4 bases lay outside the gene matches. This CDR3 contains 13 residues. The CDR3 sequence is CSVDPDRDTEAFF. For the CDR3, the DNA is TGCAGCGTTGACCCAGACAGGGACACTGAAGCTTTCTTT.

This chain links TRBV27 with TRBJ2-7; perhaps TRBD1 as D (5 bases). This CDR3 comprises 13 residues. The V and J ends lost 3 bases and 4 bases respectively, with 10 bases between them. Germline V gives CDR1 MNHEY, CDR2 SMNVEV (reference sequence). The CDR3, as DNA: TGTGCCAGCAGTTTGGGGCCCCGATACGAGCAGTACTTC. Its protein product is CASSLGPRYEQYF.

The chain carries TRBV4-3 and TRBJ2-3; the D is unclear. Trimming stripped 0 bases from V and 6 bases from J, with 16 bases between. Germline V gene lookup returns CDR1 LGHNA and CDR2 YSLEER. The length of the CDR3 is 16 residues. CDR3 region: CASSQDPNTFGDTQYF. DNA for the CDR3: TGCGCCAGCAGCCAAGACCCCAACACGTTCGGGGATACGCAGTATTTT.

The genes are TRBV4-1 and TRBJ2-5; possibly TRBD2 for D (5 bases). The ends were cut back, 4 bases at V and 4 bases at J, with 7 bases in the middle. This CDR3 spans 12 amino acids. Germline V CDR1 and CDR2: MGHRA, YSYEKL. The CDR3 DNA sequence: TGCGCCAGCAGCCTCGCGGGAGAGACCCAGTACTTC. It yields the protein CASSLAGETQYF.

The J gene is TRBJ2-2, the V gene TRBV29-1; 10 bases align to TRBD1. From germline, CDR1 is SQVTM and CDR2 ANQGSEA. J was trimmed by 7 bases and V by 6 bases; bases with no gene match: 11. The CDR3 contains 15 residues. The CDR3 protein is CSVTTGTGEVGELFF. The CDR3 bases are TGCAGCGTAACAACCGGGACAGGGGAGGTCGGGGAGCTGTTTTTT.